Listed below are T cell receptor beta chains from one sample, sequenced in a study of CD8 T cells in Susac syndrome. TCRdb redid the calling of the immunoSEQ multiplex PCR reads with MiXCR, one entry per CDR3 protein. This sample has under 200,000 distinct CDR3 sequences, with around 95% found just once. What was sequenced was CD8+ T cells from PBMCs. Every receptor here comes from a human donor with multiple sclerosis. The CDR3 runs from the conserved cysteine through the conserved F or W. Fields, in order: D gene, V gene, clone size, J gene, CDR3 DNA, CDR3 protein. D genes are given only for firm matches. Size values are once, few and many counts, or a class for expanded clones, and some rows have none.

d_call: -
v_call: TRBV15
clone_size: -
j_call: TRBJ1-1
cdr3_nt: TGTGCCACCAGCAAGGGCCGAACCCTAGAAGCTTTCTTT
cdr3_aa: CATSKGRTLEAFF

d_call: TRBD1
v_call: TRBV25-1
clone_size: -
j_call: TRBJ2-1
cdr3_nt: TGTGCCAGCAGTGGCGACAGGGTACAGTTCTTC
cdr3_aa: CASSGDRVQFF

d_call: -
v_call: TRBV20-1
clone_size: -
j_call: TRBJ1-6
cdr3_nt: TGCAGTGCTAGACCATCAGAGAGCTCCTATAATTCACCCCTCCACTTT
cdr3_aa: CSARPSESSYNSPLHF

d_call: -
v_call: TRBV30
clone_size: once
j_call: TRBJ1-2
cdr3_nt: TGTGCCTGGAACCCGGTCGGGGCTGAGTATGGCTACACCTTC
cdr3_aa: CAWNPVGAEYGYTF

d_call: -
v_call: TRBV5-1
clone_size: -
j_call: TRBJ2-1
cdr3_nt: TGCGCCAGCAGCTCCTTCGGGGGGCTCTACAATGAGCAGTTCTTC
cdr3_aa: CASSSFGGLYNEQFF

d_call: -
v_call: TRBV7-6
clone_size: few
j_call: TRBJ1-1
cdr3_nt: TGTGCCAGCAGCTTAGCGGTGGGTACTGAAGCTTTCTTT
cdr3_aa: CASSLAVGTEAFF

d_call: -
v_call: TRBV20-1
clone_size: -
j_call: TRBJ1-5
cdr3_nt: TGCAGTGCTAGAGACAGAATTTGGCCCCAGCATTTT
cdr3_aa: CSARDRIWPQHF

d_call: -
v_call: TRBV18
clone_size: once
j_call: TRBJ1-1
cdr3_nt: TGTGCCAGCTCACCACTTGGGGGTACTGAAGCTTTCTTT
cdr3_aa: CASSPLGGTEAFF

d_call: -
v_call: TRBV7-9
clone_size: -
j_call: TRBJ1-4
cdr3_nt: TGTGCCAGCGGGGGGTTAGGAGGCTCGCTTGGCGAAAAACTGTTTTTT
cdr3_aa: CASGGLGGSLGEKLFF

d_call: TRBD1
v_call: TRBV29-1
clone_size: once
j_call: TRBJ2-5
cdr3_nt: TGCAGCGTTCTCAATCCCGGGACAGCCCAAGAGACCCAGTACTTC
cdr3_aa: CSVLNPGTAQETQYF

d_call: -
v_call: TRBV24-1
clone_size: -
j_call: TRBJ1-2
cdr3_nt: TGTGCCACCAGTGATTTGCCCGGATATGGCTACACCTTC
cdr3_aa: CATSDLPGYGYTF

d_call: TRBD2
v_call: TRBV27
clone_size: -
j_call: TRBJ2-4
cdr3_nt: TGTGCCAGCCGGACTAGCGGGGGCCAAAACATTCAGTACTTC
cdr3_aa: CASRTSGGQNIQYF

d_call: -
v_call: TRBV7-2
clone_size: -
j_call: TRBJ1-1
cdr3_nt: TGTGCCAGCAGCGGATACAGGGAAAAGTTGGGCACTGAAGCTTTCTTT
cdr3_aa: CASSGYREKLGTEAFF

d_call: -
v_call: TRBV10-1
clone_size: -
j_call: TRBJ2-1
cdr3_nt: TGCGCCAGCAGTGGGGATCGAGGCAATGAGCAGTTCTTC
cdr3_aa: CASSGDRGNEQFF

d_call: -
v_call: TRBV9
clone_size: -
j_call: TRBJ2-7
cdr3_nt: TGTGCCAGCAGCGTTGGTGGCACATGGGGCTACGAGCAGTACTTC
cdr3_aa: CASSVGGTWGYEQYF

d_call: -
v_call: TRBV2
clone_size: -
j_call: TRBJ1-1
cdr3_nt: TGTGCCAGCAGCGAAACCTTTTCTAGGTTAGCTTTCTTT
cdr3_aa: CASSETFSRLAFF

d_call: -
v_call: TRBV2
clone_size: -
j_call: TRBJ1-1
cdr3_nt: TGTGCCAGCAGTGCTCCCCCCGAGGGAGAAGCCTTCTTT
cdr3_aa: CASSAPPEGEAFF

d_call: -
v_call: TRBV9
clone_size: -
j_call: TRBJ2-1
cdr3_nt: TGTGCCAGCAGCGTAGGGTCAGGGGTCTACAATGAGCAGTTCTTC
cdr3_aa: CASSVGSGVYNEQFF

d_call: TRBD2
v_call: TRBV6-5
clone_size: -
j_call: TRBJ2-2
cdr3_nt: TGTGCCAGCAGTTACTTGGGGGGGAGTCCCGGGGAGCTGTTTTTT
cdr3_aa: CASSYLGGSPGELFF

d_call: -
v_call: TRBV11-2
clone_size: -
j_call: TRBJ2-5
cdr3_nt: TGTGCCAGCAGCTTTGCAGGGGAAGTCCAAGAGACCCAGTACTTC
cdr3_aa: CASSFAGEVQETQYF

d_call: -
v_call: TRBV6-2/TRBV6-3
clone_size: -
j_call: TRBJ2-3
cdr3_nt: TGTGCCAGCAGTTACTCAGACCAGGCTAACACAGATACGCAGTATTTT
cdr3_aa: CASSYSDQANTDTQYF

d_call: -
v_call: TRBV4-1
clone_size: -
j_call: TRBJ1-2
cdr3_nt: TGCGCCAGCAGCCAAGACAGGGCTAACTATGGCTACACCTTC
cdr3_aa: CASSQDRANYGYTF

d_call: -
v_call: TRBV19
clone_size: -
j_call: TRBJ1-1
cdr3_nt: TGTGCCAGTAGTATGGTGAACACTGAAGCTTTCTTT
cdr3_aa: CASSMVNTEAFF

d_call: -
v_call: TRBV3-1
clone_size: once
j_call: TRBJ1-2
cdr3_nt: TGTGCCAGCAGCCAAGCTGACAGACAGCTGACCCGCTACACCTTC
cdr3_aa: CASSQADRQLTRYTF

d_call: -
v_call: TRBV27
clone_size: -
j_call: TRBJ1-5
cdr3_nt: TGTGCCAGCAGTCCGGATGGTCAGCCCCAGCATTTT
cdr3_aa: CASSPDGQPQHF

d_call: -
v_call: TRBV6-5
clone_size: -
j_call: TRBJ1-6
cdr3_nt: TGTGCCAGCAGTTACTCCACAGGGCCGGAACATAATTCACCCCTCCACTTT
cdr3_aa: CASSYSTGPEHNSPLHF

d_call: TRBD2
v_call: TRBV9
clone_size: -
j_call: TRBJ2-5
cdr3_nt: TGTGCCAGCAGCCGTAGCGGGGCCCCTCAAGAGACCCAGTACTTC
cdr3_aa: CASSRSGAPQETQYF

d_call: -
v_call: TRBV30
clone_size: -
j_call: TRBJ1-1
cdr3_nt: TGTGCCTGGAGTACGGGAGGATCCACTGAAGCTTTCTTT
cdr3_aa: CAWSTGGSTEAFF

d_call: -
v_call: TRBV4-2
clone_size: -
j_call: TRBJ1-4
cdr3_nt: TGTGCCAGCAGCCAAGCGGCGGGGGGTTTCCGAGAAAAACTGTTTTTT
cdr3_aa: CASSQAAGGFREKLFF

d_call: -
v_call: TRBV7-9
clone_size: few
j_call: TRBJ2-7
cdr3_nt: TGTGCCAGTGCGGGCAGCTCCTACGAGCAGTACTTC
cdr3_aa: CASAGSSYEQYF

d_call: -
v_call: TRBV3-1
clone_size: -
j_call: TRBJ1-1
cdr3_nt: TGTGCCAGCAGCCCACCACGAGTGACGAACACTGAAGCTTTCTTT
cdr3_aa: CASSPPRVTNTEAFF

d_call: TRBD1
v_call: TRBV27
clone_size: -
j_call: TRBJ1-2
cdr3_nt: TGTGCCAGCAGTTCGTCGACAGGGGCCCCCTATGGCTACACCTTC
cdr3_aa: CASSSSTGAPYGYTF

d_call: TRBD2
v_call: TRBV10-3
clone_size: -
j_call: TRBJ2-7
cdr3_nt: TGTGCCATCAGTGAGTCCGCGGGAGTGGACGAGCAGTACTTC
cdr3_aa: CAISESAGVDEQYF

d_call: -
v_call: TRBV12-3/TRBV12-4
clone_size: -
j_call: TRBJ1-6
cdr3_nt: TGTGCCAGCAGCCCGCGACAGCAGTCCTATAATTCACCCCTCCACTTT
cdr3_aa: CASSPRQQSYNSPLHF

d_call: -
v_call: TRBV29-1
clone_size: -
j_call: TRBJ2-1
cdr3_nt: TGCAGCGTTCGACTGGATGAGCAGTTCTTC
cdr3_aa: CSVRLDEQFF

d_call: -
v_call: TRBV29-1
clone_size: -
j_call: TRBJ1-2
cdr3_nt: TGCAGCGTTGATCCGGCAGGACCAAACTATGGCTACACCTTC
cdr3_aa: CSVDPAGPNYGYTF

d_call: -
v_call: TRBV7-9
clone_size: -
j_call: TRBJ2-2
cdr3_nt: TGTGCCAGCACCATCACCGGGGAGCTGTTTTTT
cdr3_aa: CASTITGELFF

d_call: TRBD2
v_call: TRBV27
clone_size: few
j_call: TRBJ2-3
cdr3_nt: TGTGCCAGCAGTTTGTCTAGCGGGGGCACAGATACGCAGTATTTT
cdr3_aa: CASSLSSGGTDTQYF

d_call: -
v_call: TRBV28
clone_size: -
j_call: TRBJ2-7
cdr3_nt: TGTGCCAGCAGTTTACGGCAGGGTTACGAGCAGTACTTC
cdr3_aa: CASSLRQGYEQYF

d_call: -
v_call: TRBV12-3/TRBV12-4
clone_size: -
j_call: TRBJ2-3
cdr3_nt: TGTGCCAGCATCCCTCTAGGGGAGGATACGCAGTATTTT
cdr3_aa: CASIPLGEDTQYF

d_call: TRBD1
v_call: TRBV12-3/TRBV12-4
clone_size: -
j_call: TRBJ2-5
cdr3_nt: TGTGCCAGCAGTCCGGACAGGGGAGAGACCCAGTACTTC
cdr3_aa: CASSPDRGETQYF

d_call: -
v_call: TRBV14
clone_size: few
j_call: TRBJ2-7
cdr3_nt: TGTGCCAGCAGCCAAGAAGGGCACAGACTCTCCGAGCAGTACTTC
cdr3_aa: CASSQEGHRLSEQYF

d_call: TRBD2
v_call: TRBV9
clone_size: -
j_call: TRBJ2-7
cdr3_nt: TGTGCCAGCAGCGTTGGGGCGGGAGCCGGCTACGAGCAGTACTTC
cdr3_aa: CASSVGAGAGYEQYF

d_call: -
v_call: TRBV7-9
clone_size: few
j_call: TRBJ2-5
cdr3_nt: TGTGCCAGCAGCTTTGTAGAGACCCAGTACTTC
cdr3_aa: CASSFVETQYF

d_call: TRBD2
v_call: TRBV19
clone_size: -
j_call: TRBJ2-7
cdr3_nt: TGTGCCAGTAGTATGGGGGGGTTAGCCCCCTACGAGCAGTACTTC
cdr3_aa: CASSMGGLAPYEQYF

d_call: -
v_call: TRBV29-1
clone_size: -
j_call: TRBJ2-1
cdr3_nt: TGCAGCGTTGCGGAGTGGCGTGAGCAGTTCTTC
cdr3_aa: CSVAEWREQFF

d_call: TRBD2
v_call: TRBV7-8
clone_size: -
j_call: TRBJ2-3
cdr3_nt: TGTGCCAGCAGCCCATTACTAGCGGACGCGCGAGATACGCAGTATTTT
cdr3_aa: CASSPLLADARDTQYF

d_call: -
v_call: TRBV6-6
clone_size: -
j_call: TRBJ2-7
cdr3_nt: TGTGCCAGCAGTTACTCGTCCCACGAGCAGTACTTC
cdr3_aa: CASSYSSHEQYF

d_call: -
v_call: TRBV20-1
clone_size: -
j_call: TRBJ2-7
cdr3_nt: TGCAGTGCTAGGGATCTTCCACCCTACGAGCAGTACTTC
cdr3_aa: CSARDLPPYEQYF

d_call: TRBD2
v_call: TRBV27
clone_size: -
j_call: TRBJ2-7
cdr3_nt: TGTGCCAGCAGTCCCTCCAGGGGCGAGCGGGGGGATGTCGAGCAGTACTTC
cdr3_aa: CASSPSRGERGDVEQYF

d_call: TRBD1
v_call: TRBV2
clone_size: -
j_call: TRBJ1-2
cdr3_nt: TGTGCCAGCAGCGCTATTAAAGGACAGGGGACAGAAGGCTACACCTTC
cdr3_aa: CASSAIKGQGTEGYTF

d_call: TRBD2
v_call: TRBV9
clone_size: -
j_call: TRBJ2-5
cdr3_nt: TGTGCCAGCTCCCCCGTAGCGGGGGTAGGAGAGACCCAGTACTTC
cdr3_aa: CASSPVAGVGETQYF